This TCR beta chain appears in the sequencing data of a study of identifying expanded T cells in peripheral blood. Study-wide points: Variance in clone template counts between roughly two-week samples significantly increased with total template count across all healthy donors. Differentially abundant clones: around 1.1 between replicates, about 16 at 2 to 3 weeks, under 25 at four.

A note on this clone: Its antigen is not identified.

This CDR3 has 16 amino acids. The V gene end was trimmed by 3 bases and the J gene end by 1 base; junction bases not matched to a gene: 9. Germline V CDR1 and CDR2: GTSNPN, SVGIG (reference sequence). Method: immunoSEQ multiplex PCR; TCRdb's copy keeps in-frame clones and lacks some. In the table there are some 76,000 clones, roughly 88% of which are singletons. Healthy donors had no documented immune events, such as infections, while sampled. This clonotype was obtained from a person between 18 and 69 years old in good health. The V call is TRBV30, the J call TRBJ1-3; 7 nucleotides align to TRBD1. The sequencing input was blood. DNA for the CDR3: TGTGCCTGGAGCGGACCACAGGGGAGGTCTGGAAACACCATATATTTT. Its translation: CAWSGPQGRSGNTIYF.